These 28 T cell receptor beta chains were all obtained from the same sample, sequenced in a study of vaccination and CD4 T cells after COVID-19. Sequence data for DNA of cultured CD4+ T cells were generated by the Oncomine TCR Beta short-read assay. MiXCR, run by TCRdb on the PCR reads, gives a single entry per CDR3 protein. This repertoire shows about 19,000 distinct CDR3 sequences, less than 50% found once; its top ten account for 13% to 15%. Described treatment: roughly 10-day PBMC culture with coronavirus spike peptide pools or control peptides (ViraFEST assay). No cognate antigen is known for these TCRs. Source material: cultured CD4+ T cells from blood. The receptors shown here come from a human donor with COVID-19.

This clonotype came up a few times. The chain links TRBV5-1 to TRBJ2-7; TRBD1 aligns across 7 bases. This CDR3 has 14 amino acids. Trimming took 5 bases from V and 2 from J; bases not matched to a gene: 7. Germline V gives CDR1 SGHRS, CDR2 YFSETQ. The CDR3 DNA reads TGCGCCAGCAGGCTGACAGGGCAAACCTACGAGCAGTACTTC. It translates to CASRLTGQTYEQYF.

The genes are TRBV6-5 and TRBJ1-2, with D unresolved. The CDR3 runs to 12 residues. V dropped 2 bases and J dropped 1 base, with 2 bases sitting between them. Germline CDR1 and CDR2: MNHEY and SVGAGI. The DNA for the CDR3 is TGTGCCAGCAGTTACGATAACTATGGCTACACCTTC. Translating gives CASSYDNYGYTF.

The J gene is TRBJ1-1, the V gene TRBV20-1; the D is unclear. Between the trimmed V and J ends, which lost 3 bases and 0 bases, there was a span of 14 bases. The germline V gene has CDR1 DFQATT and CDR2 SNEGSKA (reference sequence). CDR3 size: 15 residues. The CDR3: CSASLGDRMNTEAFF. In DNA, the CDR3 is TGCAGTGCTAGCCTGGGTGACCGGATGAACACTGAAGCTTTCTTT.

This chain links TRBV19 with TRBJ2-7, with TRBD1 as a possible D gene (6 bases). The CDR3 runs 14 residues. Trimming left V 9 bases short and J 4 bases short, with 19 bases between. Germline V gene lookup returns CDR1 LNHDA and CDR2 SQIVND (reference sequence). As DNA, the CDR3 is TGTGCCAGCAGAAGCGAACAGGGAATGTACGAGCAGTACTTC. Translated, it gives CASRSEQGMYEQYF.

On this clonotype: Relative to the germline gene, one junction end is altered; a read error may explain this. J is TRBJ2-1 and V is TRBV27; TRBD2 matches at 8 bases. The germline V gene encodes CDR1 MNHEY and CDR2 SMNVEV (reference sequence). CDR3 size: 14 residues. CDR3 sequence: CASRLGAGDGEQFF. CDR3 bases: TGTGCCAGCCGTTTGGGAGCGGGGGATGGTGAGCAGTTCTTC.

The chain combines TRBV7-3 with TRBJ2-1, with 13 bases matching TRBD2. The CDR3 is made up of 15 amino acids. V trimming: 6 bases; J trimming: 7 bases; junction bases outside the gene matches: 6. From germline, CDR1 is SGHTA and CDR2 FQGTGA. CDR3 nucleotides: TGTGCCAGCAGGCTGACTAGCGGGGGGCAGAATGAGCAGTTCTTC. Its protein product is CASRLTSGGQNEQFF.

The chain carries TRBV19 and TRBJ1-5; TRBD1 aligns across 9 bases. Germline CDR1 LNHDA, CDR2 SQIVND (reference sequence). This CDR3 region has 17 residues. Losses at the gene ends were 9 bases for V and 7 bases for J; bases not matched to a gene: 19. The CDR3 spells CASTDSRSGTGRQPQHF. As DNA, the CDR3 is TGTGCCAGCACAGATTCCCGGTCCGGGACAGGGAGGCAGCCCCAGCATTTT. The full variable domain, with the rest looked up from reference TRBV19 and TRBJ1-5, is DGGITQSPKYLFRKEGQNVTLSCEQNLNHDAMYWYRQDPGQGLRLIYYSQIVNDFQKGDIAEGYSVSREKKESFPLTVTSAQKNPTAFYLCASTDSRSGTGRQPQHFGDGTRLSIL.

The sample holds a few counts of this clonotype. V usage is TRBV12-3 or TRBV12-4 and J usage is TRBJ2-6; 14 bases fit TRBD2. The CDR3 runs 16 residues. The ends lost 6 bases at V and 2 bases at J; junction bases unmatched: 0. CDR3 protein: CASRTSGGAGANVLTF. The CDR3 region has the DNA TGTGCCAGCAGGACTAGCGGGGGGGCTGGGGCCAACGTCCTGACTTTC.

The chain carries TRBV6-5 and TRBJ2-2; TRBD1 aligns across 11 bases. This CDR3 has 15 amino acids. CDR1 is MNHEY and CDR2 is SVGAGI in the germline V gene. Unmatched junction bases numbered 3, after V lost 2 bases and J lost 7 bases. As DNA, the CDR3 is TGTGCCAGCAGTTACAGGACAGGGGGCGGCGGGGAGCTGTTTTTT. Translation gives CASSYRTGGGGELFF.

The CDR3 DNA reads TGCGCCAGCAGCTTGGAGCAGGGTACCGGGGAGCTGTTTTTT. This encodes CASSLEQGTGELFF. This chain joins TRBV5-1 and TRBJ2-2; tentative D call: TRBD1 (5 bases). CDR3 length: 14 residues. Germline V gives CDR1 SGHRS, CDR2 YFSETQ. V gave up 0 bases and J gave up 5 bases, with 8 bases separating them.

CDR3 in amino acids: CASSSDVDYGYTF. DNA of the CDR3: TGTGCCAGCAGCTCGGACGTCGACTATGGCTACACCTTC. The chain links TRBV11-3 to TRBJ1-2, with D uncertain. V gave up 4 bases and J gave up 3 bases, with 9 bases separating them. The CDR3 loop spans 13 amino acids. CDR1 and CDR2 from the germline V gene are SGHNT and YENEEA.

This clonotype was counted between two and nine times. The rearrangement uses TRBV2 and TRBJ1-6; unclear D gene. In germline, CDR1 is SNHLY, CDR2 FYNNEI. Between the trimmed V and J ends, which lost 6 bases and 9 bases, there was a span of 12 bases. The CDR3 contains 13 residues. The CDR3 reads CASRNGPSSPLHF. DNA of the CDR3: TGTGCCAGCAGGAACGGGCCAAGTTCACCCCTCCACTTT.

This clonotype showed up just once. V is TRBV2 and J is TRBJ2-2; D may be TRBD1 or TRBD2 (6 bases each). Germline V gene sequence: CDR1 SNHLY, CDR2 FYNNEI. The CDR3 sequence is 15 residues long. V lost 7 bases to trimming and J lost 0 bases, with 12 bases between them. The CDR3 sequence: CASTDGGSNTGELFF. The CDR3 DNA sequence: TGTGCCAGCACTGACGGGGGCTCGAACACCGGGGAGCTGTTTTTT. Together with reference TRBV2 and TRBJ2-2, the CDR3 gives the full variable domain: EPEVTQTPSHQVTQMGQEVILRCVPISNHLYFYWYRQILGQKVEFLVSFYNNEISEKSEIFDDQFSVERPDGSNFTLKIRSTKLEDSAMYFCASTDGGSNTGELFFGEGSRLTVL.

The V and J genes are TRBV4-2 and TRBJ1-5; 7 bases match TRBD1. Germline V CDR1 and CDR2: LGHNA, YNFKEQ. The CDR3 runs to 17 residues. The trim removed 0 bases at V and 7 bases at J, leaving 12 bases unmatched. CDR3 DNA sequence: TGTGCCAGCAGCCAAGATAGGAGACAGGGTCAGGGACAGCCCCAGCATTTT. This translates into CASSQDRRQGQGQPQHF.

This chain joins TRBV19 and TRBJ2-3; 10 bases map to TRBD2. The germline V gene encodes CDR1 LNHDA and CDR2 SQIVND (reference sequence). The V and J ends lost 6 bases and 0 bases, in that order; junction bases with no gene match: 3. This CDR3 is 15 amino acids long. In DNA form, the CDR3 reads TGTGCCAGTAGCGCTAGCGGGGGAAGCACAGATACGCAGTATTTT. Its translation is CASSASGGSTDTQYF.

CDR3 residues: CASSQIGGQTGELFF. As DNA, the CDR3 is TGTGCCAGCAGCCAAATCGGGGGTCAGACCGGGGAGCTGTTTTTT. The chain couples TRBV27 to TRBJ2-2; tentative D call: TRBD2 (6 bases). V lost 6 bases and J lost 5, with 16 bases in between. The CDR3 extends over 15 amino acids. Looked up from germline, CDR1 is MNHEY and CDR2 is SMNVEV (reference sequence).

This clonotype was observed a handful of times. The rearrangement joins TRBV6-1 to TRBJ1-2; tentatively, D is TRBD1 (5 bases). This CDR3 contains 14 residues. Germline CDR1 is MNHNS and CDR2 is SASEGT. Trimming shortened V by 8 bases and J by 0 bases, and 13 bases separated the two germline ends. The CDR3 loop is CASGRTFPNYGYTF. The CDR3 coding sequence is TGTGCCAGCGGGAGGACATTTCCTAACTATGGCTACACCTTC.

The genes are TRBV20-1 and TRBJ2-5; D might be TRBD1 (6 bases). V shed 6 bases and J shed 1 base, with 15 bases lying between them. The CDR3 totals 14 residues. Germline CDR1 and CDR2: DFQATT and SNEGSKA (reference sequence). The chain's CDR3 is CSAGPGASQETQYF. In nucleotides, the CDR3 is TGCAGTGCCGGACCAGGGGCATCCCAAGAGACCCAGTACTTC.

V gene TRBV10-1 combines with J gene TRBJ1-1; no clear D gene. Germline assignment: CDR1 WNHNN and CDR2 SYGVQD (reference sequence). The CDR3 has 10 amino acids. Trimming shortened V by 6 bases and J by 11 bases, and 10 bases separated the two germline ends. The chain's CDR3 is CASSALGAFF. CDR3 sequence (DNA): TGCGCCAGCAGCGCCCTGGGGGCTTTCTTT.

This clonotype was seen once. This chain joins TRBV12-5 and TRBJ1-1; D is unresolved. The CDR3 runs 12 residues. V lost 5 bases and J lost 7, with 11 bases in between. The V gene's germline CDR1 is LGHNT and CDR2 FRNRAP. The CDR3: CASGPGPYEAFF. The CDR3 DNA reads as TGTGCTAGTGGTCCCGGACCGTATGAAGCTTTCTTT. Using reference TRBV12-5 and TRBJ1-1 for the parts outside the CDR3, the full variable domain is DARVTQTPRHKVTEMGQEVTMRCQPILGHNTVFWYRQTMMQGLELLAYFRNRAPLDDSGMPKDRFSAEMPDATLATLKIQPSEPRDSAVYFCASGPGPYEAFFGQGTRLTVV.

The chain joins TRBV12-3 or TRBV12-4 to TRBJ2-3; TRBD2 matches at 14 bases. The CDR3 runs to 16 residues. V was clipped by 5 bases and J by 3 bases; unmatched bases: 4. The CDR3 DNA reads as TGTGCCAGCAGTCGGACTAGCGGGGGGTGGACAGATACGCAGTATTTT. Translating gives CASSRTSGGWTDTQYF.

The CDR3 bases are TGTGCCAGCAGTGACACATCCCGGGTGGGCGAGCAGTACTTC. Its translation is CASSDTSRVGEQYF. This chain connects TRBV25-1 to TRBJ2-7; D is unclear. There are 14 residues in the CDR3. Trimming stripped 3 bases from V and 6 bases from J, with 15 bases between. CDR1 is MGHDK and CDR2 is SYGVNS in the germline V gene.

This clonotype was seen a few times. This chain links TRBV7-2 with TRBJ2-7; D may match TRBD1 or TRBD2 (5 bases each). CDR1 and CDR2 (germline): SGHTA, FQGNSA. The CDR3 spans 14 residues. Between the trimmed V and J ends, which lost 6 bases and 3 bases, there was a span of 15 bases. CDR3 in DNA: TGTGCCAGCAGATCCGAGTGGGGGAACTACGAGCAGTACTTC. It specifies CASRSEWGNYEQYF.

The chain joins TRBV6-1 to TRBJ2-2; TRBD1 matches 8 bases. This CDR3 spans 15 amino acids. J gave up 0 bases and V 6 bases, and 3 bases lay outside the gene matches. CDR1 is MNHNS and CDR2 is SASEGT in the germline V gene. CDR3 DNA sequence: TGTGCCAGCAGGCCGGGACAGGCGAACACCGGGGAGCTGTTTTTT. Protein sequence: CASRPGQANTGELFF.

There are a few counts of this clonotype. The chain combines TRBV7-9 with TRBJ2-2, with no clear D. This CDR3 is built from 14 residues. Germline CDR1 and CDR2: SEHNR and FQNEAQ (reference sequence). Trimming shortened V by 1 base and J by 4 bases, and 7 bases separated the two germline ends. The DNA of the CDR3 is TGTGCCAGCAGCTTAGACCTACCCACCGGGGAGCTGTTTTTT. Its translation: CASSLDLPTGELFF.

This rearrangement joins TRBV11-3 to TRBJ2-4; tentative D call: TRBD2 (5 bases). CDR1 and CDR2 from the germline V gene are SGHNT and YENEEA. The CDR3 contains 14 residues. The V gene lost 0 bases and the J gene lost 11 bases, with 14 bases spanning the gap. This chain's CDR3 is CASSLDQRTLVQYF. DNA for the CDR3: TGTGCCAGCAGCTTAGATCAAAGGACTCTGGTTCAGTACTTC.

This clonotype has a handful of counts. This chain connects TRBV27 to TRBJ2-7; unclear D gene. Trimming took off 6 bases at V and 0 bases at J, with 15 bases between the two ends. Germline V gives CDR1 MNHEY, CDR2 SMNVEV (reference sequence). This CDR3 region has 15 residues. The CDR3 is CASRITTMGSYEQYF. CDR3 coding DNA: TGTGCCAGCAGAATAACTACAATGGGCTCCTACGAGCAGTACTTC.

The chain uses TRBV5-1 and TRBJ2-2; D gene ambiguous. CDR3 length: 15 amino acids. CDR1 is SGHRS and CDR2 is YFSETQ in the germline V gene. The germline V and J ends were trimmed by 2 bases and 2 bases, with 10 bases remaining between them. CDR3: CASSLDTSNTGELFF. The CDR3 DNA sequence: TGCGCCAGCAGCTTAGATACATCAAACACCGGGGAGCTGTTTTTT.